This passage covers 20 T cell receptor beta chains from one sample sequenced in a study of CD4 T cells in relation to SARS-CoV-2 and coronaviruses. The unexposed donors gave CD4+ T cells in about 2011-2019, prior to COVID-19. Isolation of CD4+ T cells took place after approximately 10 days in culture. Assay used: immunoSEQ multiplex PCR; TCRdb lists only in-frame clones, some missing. This table holds 12,000 or so clones, roughly 71% found once. Their specific antigens are unknown. The sample taken for sequencing was CD4+ T cells from PBMCs, cultured in vitro. These receptors came from a human donor in good health.

This clone occurred once. The V and J genes are TRBV5-1 and TRBJ2-1; D may match TRBD1 or TRBD2 (5 bases each). V gave up 4 bases and J gave up 8 bases, with 16 bases separating them. The CDR3 spans 14 residues. The V gene's germline CDR1 is SGHRS and CDR2 YFSETQ. Here the CDR3 DNA reads TGCGCCAGCAGCGGGACCATGGCCGGGGATGAGCAGTTCTTC. Residues: CASSGTMAGDEQFF. Drawing the rest from reference TRBV5-1 and TRBJ2-1, the complete variable domain is KAGVTQTPRYLIKTRGQQVTLSCSPISGHRSVSWYQQTPGQGLQFLFEYFSETQRNKGNFPGRFSGRQFSNSRSEMNVSTLELGDSALYLCASSGTMAGDEQFFGPGTRLTVL.

By its share, this clone is medium-sized. The chain has TRBV5-4 and TRBJ1-1, with D perhaps matching TRBD1 (6 bases). Germline assignment: CDR1 SGHNT and CDR2 YYREEE (reference sequence). The CDR3 consists of 12 residues. V lost 3 bases to trimming and J lost 14 bases, with 17 bases between them. The CDR3 loop reads CASSSWGQLFFF. CDR3 sequence (DNA): TGTGCCAGCAGCTCCTGGGGGCAATTGTTCTTCTTT.

This CDR3 reads CASSWGLGLAGGGSYNEQFF. DNA of the CDR3: TGTGCCAGCAGCTGGGGCCTGGGACTAGCGGGAGGGGGGTCCTACAATGAGCAGTTCTTC. This sequence joins TRBV5-4 and TRBJ2-1; TRBD2 aligns across 16 bases. Trimming at V came to 3 bases and at J to 1 base, leaving 10 bases not matched to a gene. CDR3 size: 20 residues. Looked up from germline, CDR1 is SGHNT and CDR2 is YYREEE (reference sequence).

By frequency in the sample, this clone is large. This chain joins TRBV10-3 and TRBJ1-4, with 7 bases that match TRBD1. CDR1 is ENHRY and CDR2 is SYGVKD in the germline V gene. The V gene end was trimmed by 8 bases and the J gene end by 5 bases; junction bases not matched to a gene: 8. The CDR3 is made up of 14 amino acids. CDR3 in DNA: TGTGCCATCGGAAGGACAGGCTCCAATGAAAAACTGTTTTTT. Translated: CAIGRTGSNEKLFF.

The chain combines TRBV6-1 with TRBJ1-1, with D unresolved. V gave up 7 bases and J gave up 1 base, with 7 bases separating them. Germline V gives CDR1 MNHNS, CDR2 SASEGT. The length of the CDR3 is 12 residues. In DNA, the CDR3 is TGTGCCAGCAACGAGGAGAACACTGAAGCTTTCTTT. It codes for CASNEENTEAFF.

The chain employs TRBV7-9 and TRBJ2-5; no clear D. Germline V gene lookup returns CDR1 SEHNR and CDR2 FQNEAQ (reference sequence). CDR3 length: 14 residues. V was clipped by 1 base and J by 1 base, with 7 bases between them. The CDR3 is CASSLEGFQETQYF. CDR3 nucleotide sequence: TGTGCCAGCAGCTTAGAAGGGTTCCAAGAGACCCAGTACTTC.

This chain connects TRBV25-1 to TRBJ2-4; perhaps TRBD1 as D (6 bases). From germline, CDR1 is MGHDK and CDR2 SYGVNS. Between the trimmed V and J ends, which lost 5 bases and 6 bases, there was a span of 11 bases. The CDR3 is 13 residues long. CDR3 sequence reads: CASSPQGPNIQYF. The CDR3 DNA follows: TGTGCCAGCAGTCCCCAGGGGCCAAACATTCAGTACTTC.

The chain links TRBV27 to TRBJ2-4; TRBD2 matches 9 bases. J was trimmed by 3 bases and V by 1 base; bases with no gene match: 7. The CDR3 spans 17 residues. From germline, CDR1 is MNHEY and CDR2 SMNVEV (reference sequence). The CDR3 coding sequence is TGTGCCAGCAGTTTATTGGGACTAGCCGATGACAAAAACATTCAGTACTTC. Protein: CASSLLGLADDKNIQYF.

V is TRBV6-5 and J is TRBJ2-7; D remains ambiguous. Trimming stripped 4 bases from V and 1 base from J, with 17 bases between. This CDR3 comprises 16 residues. Germline V lookup: CDR1 MNHEY, CDR2 SVGAGI. DNA for the CDR3: TGTGCCAGCAGTTCGGGTCGCGGTATTAGTTCCTACGAGCAGTACTTC. This gives the protein CASSSGRGISSYEQYF.

The sample holds a few counts of this clone. The rearrangement joins TRBV24-1 to TRBJ2-1, with D possibly being TRBD2 (6 bases). Trimming pared 9 bases from V and 5 bases from J, leaving 19 bases between. The CDR3 length is 15 residues. The germline gives CDR1 KGHDR, CDR2 SFDVKD. CDR3 coding DNA: TGTGCCACCTCGGCGGCGGACTACCCAAACAATGAGCAGTTCTTC. Protein: CATSAADYPNNEQFF.

This clone was found a few times. The chain uses TRBV6-2 or TRBV6-3 and TRBJ2-4, with D hard to call. V lost 5 bases and J 3 bases, leaving 11 bases between the germline ends. Germline V lookup: CDR1 MNHEY, CDR2 SVGEGT. This CDR3 comprises 14 residues. CDR3: CASSPLMDKNIQYF. The CDR3 nucleotides read TGTGCCAGCAGTCCATTGATGGACAAAAACATTCAGTACTTC.

This chain links TRBV6-6 with TRBJ1-2; D call uncertain. This CDR3 has 15 amino acids. Germline V lookup: CDR1 MNHNY, CDR2 SVGAGI (reference sequence). Trimming removed 0 bases from V and 5 bases from J, with 13 bases in between. CDR3 nucleotides: TGTGCCAGCAGTTACTCGATCACGGAGGATTATGGCTACACCTTC. Residues: CASSYSITEDYGYTF.

V gene TRBV27 combines with J gene TRBJ1-6; a weak D match, TRBD1 (5 bases). This CDR3 has 13 amino acids. The ends were cut back, 6 bases at V and 7 bases at J, with 10 bases in the middle. In germline, CDR1 is MNHEY, CDR2 SMNVEV (reference sequence). DNA for the CDR3: TGTGCCAGCAGCCTGGGGGGGAATTCACCCCTCCACTTT. Encoded protein: CASSLGGNSPLHF.

The count of this clone is one. The chain couples TRBV24-1 to TRBJ2-5; TRBD1 is a possible D gene (5 bases). V was pared by 10 bases and J by 3 bases, with 8 bases between. Germline assignment: CDR1 KGHDR and CDR2 SFDVKD. CDR3 length equals 11 residues. The CDR3 DNA sequence: TGTGCCACTGGGGCGAAAGAGACCCAGTACTTC. It translates to CATGAKETQYF.

The genes are TRBV5-1 and TRBJ1-1; tentative D call: TRBD1 (6 bases). Germline V gene data show CDR1 as SGHRS and CDR2 as YFSETQ. Trimming stripped 4 bases from V and 2 bases from J, with 18 bases between. This CDR3 is 16 amino acids long. CDR3 region: CASSRGVWGDNTEAFF. DNA for the CDR3: TGCGCCAGCAGCAGGGGGGTGTGGGGGGATAACACTGAAGCTTTCTTT.

V is TRBV5-1 and J is TRBJ2-2; TRBD2 matches at 14 bases. Germline CDR1 is SGHRS and CDR2 is YFSETQ. This CDR3 spans 17 amino acids. V was pared by 6 bases and J by 6 bases, with 10 bases of the junction left unmatched. The CDR3 coding sequence is TGCGCCAGCAAGTCCGGGACTAGCGGGAGATGGGCCGGGGAGCTGTTTTTT. It yields the protein CASKSGTSGRWAGELFF.

The genes are TRBV5-1 and TRBJ1-1, with D possibly matching TRBD1 (6 bases). V shed 5 bases and J shed 5 bases, with 13 bases lying between them. The CDR3 is 13 residues long. CDR1 is SGHRS, CDR2 YFSETQ, per germline. CDR3 loop: CASRRGRETEAFF. CDR3 nucleotides: TGCGCCAGCAGGCGGGGGCGAGAAACTGAAGCTTTCTTT.

The gene calls are TRBV21-1 and TRBJ1-6; the D segment call TRBD1 is taken from the table without a DNA check. TRBV21-1 is recorded as a pseudogene. The CDR3 totals 14 residues. For the CDR3, the DNA is TGTGCCAGCGAGACAGGTCGGCATAATTCACCCCTCCACTTT. It yields the protein CASETGRHNSPLHF.

The sample holds one count of this clone. The chain recombines TRBV7-9 with TRBJ2-3; D unresolved. V lost 5 bases to trimming and J lost 5 bases, with 8 bases between them. This CDR3 has 12 amino acids. From germline, CDR1 is SEHNR and CDR2 FQNEAQ (reference sequence). The CDR3, as DNA: TGTGCCAGCAGCGTTTTGGAAGATACGCAGTATTTT. It translates to CASSVLEDTQYF.

This clone was picked up a small number of times. The chain has TRBV25-1 and TRBJ2-3; TRBD1 is a possible D gene (6 bases). Deletions cut 2 bases from V and 3 bases from J, with 18 bases between. The CDR3 has 17 amino acids. Germline V CDR1 and CDR2: MGHDK, SYGVNS. CDR3 coding DNA: TGTGCCAGCAGTGAACCACAAACAGGGAAGAGGACAGATACGCAGTATTTT. The encoded protein is CASSEPQTGKRTDTQYF.